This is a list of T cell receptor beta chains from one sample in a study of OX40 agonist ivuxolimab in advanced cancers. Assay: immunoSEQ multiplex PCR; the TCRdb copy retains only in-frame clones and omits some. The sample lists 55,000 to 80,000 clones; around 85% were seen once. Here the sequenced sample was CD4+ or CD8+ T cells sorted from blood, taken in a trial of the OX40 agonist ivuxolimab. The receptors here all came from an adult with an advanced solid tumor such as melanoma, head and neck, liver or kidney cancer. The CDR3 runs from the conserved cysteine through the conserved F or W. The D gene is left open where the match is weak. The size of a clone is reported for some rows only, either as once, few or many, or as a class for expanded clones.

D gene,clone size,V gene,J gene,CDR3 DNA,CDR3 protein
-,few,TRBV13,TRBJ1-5,TGTGCCAGCAGTTCTTATAGCAATCAGCCCCAGCATTTT,CASSSYSNQPQHF
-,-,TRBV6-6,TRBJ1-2,TGTGCCAGCAATAGTTCGTCCCGATCCTACTATGGCTACACCTTC,CASNSSSRSYYGYTF
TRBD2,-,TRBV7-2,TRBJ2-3,TGTGCCAGCAGCTTAGGGAGGACTAGCGGGGGGGAGGCAGATACGCAGTATTTT,CASSLGRTSGGEADTQYF
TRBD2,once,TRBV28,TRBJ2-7,TGTGCCAGCAGTCCCACTCGGGAGGGGCCCGAGCAGTACTTC,CASSPTREGPEQYF
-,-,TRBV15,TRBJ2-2,TGTGCCACCAGCACCGGACAGTTCGGCACCGGGGAGCTGTTTTTT,CATSTGQFGTGELFF
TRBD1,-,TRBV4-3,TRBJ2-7,TGCGCCAGCAGCCGAGATTACCTCCGGGACAGATCCTACGAGCAGTACTTC,CASSRDYLRDRSYEQYF
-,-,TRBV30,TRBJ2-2,TGTGCCTGGAGTGTACTGGGGGCCGGGGAGCTGTTTTTT,CAWSVLGAGELFF
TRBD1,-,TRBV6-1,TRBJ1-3,TGTGCCAGCAGTGAGGGACAGGCCTACTCTGGAAACACCATATATTTT,CASSEGQAYSGNTIYF
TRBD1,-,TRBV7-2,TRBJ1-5,TGTGCCAGCAGCTCGGATAGCGGGACAGTTCAGCCCCAGCATTTT,CASSSDSGTVQPQHF
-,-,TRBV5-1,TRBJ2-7,TGCGCCAGCAGCCAGCAGGGCTACGAGCAGTACTTC,CASSQQGYEQYF
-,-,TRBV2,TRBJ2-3,TGTGCCAGCAGTGAGGGAGATACGCAGTATTTT,CASSEGDTQYF
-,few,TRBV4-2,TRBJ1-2,TGTGCCAGCAGCCAATCTTCAGGCAGGGAAGGTGGCTACACCTTC,CASSQSSGREGGYTF
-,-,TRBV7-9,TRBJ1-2,TGTGCCAGCAGTCGACTAGCCAGTGCTAACTATGGCTACACCTTC,CASSRLASANYGYTF
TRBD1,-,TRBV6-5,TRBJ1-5,TGTGCCAGCAGTTACTCGAGGACAGGGCTGGGTCAGCCCCAGCATTTT,CASSYSRTGLGQPQHF
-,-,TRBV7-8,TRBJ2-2,TGTGCCAGCAGCTTAACCGGGGCACTCACCGGGGAGCTGTTTTTT,CASSLTGALTGELFF
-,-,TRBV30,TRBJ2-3,TGTGCCTGGAGAGCTCGCGGGGGCACAGATACGCAGTATTTT,CAWRARGGTDTQYF
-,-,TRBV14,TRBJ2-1,TGTGCCAGCAGCACAAAGGGCGTCTCCTACAATGAGCAGTTCTTC,CASSTKGVSYNEQFF
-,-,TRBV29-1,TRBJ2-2,TGCAGCGTTGATGGGGGGCGCCCCACCGGGGAGCTGTTTTTT,CSVDGGRPTGELFF
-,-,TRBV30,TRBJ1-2,TGTGCCTGGGGCCGGGGGGGAGGTGGCTACACCTTC,CAWGRGGGGYTF
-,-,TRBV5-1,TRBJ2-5,TGCGCCAGCAGCTTGGGGTTCCAGGGGAGCCTAGAGACCCAGTACTTC,CASSLGFQGSLETQYF
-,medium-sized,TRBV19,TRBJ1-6,TGTGCCAGTAGCCGGACAGTTGGTACGCCCCTCCACTTT,CASSRTVGTPLHF
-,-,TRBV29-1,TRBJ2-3,TGCAGCGTTGACAGGATCATTGGAGATACGCAGTATTTT,CSVDRIIGDTQYF
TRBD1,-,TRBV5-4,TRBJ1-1,TGTGCCAGCAGCTTCGACAGGGGGAACACTGAAGCTTTCTTT,CASSFDRGNTEAFF
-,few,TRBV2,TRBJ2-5,TGTGCCAGCAGTCGGGACTCGCGGGGTGAGACCCAGTACTTC,CASSRDSRGETQYF
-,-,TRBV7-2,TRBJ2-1,TGTGCCAGCAGCTTAGGGTATAACAATGAGCAGTTCTTC,CASSLGYNNEQFF
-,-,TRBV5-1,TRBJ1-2,TGCGCCAGCAGCCACGCCGGTGGTGATGGCTACACCTTC,CASSHAGGDGYTF
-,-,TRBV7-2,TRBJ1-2,TGTGCCAGCAGCTCAACAGGCCTCTATGGCTACACCTTC,CASSSTGLYGYTF
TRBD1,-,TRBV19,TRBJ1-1,TGTGCCAGTAGTACACGACAGGGGCGATATAACACTGAAGCTTTCTTT,CASSTRQGRYNTEAFF
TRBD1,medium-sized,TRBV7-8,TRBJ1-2,TGTGCCAGCAGCACCCGACAGGGGGAGGAAAGGATATTATATGGCTACACCTTC,CASSTRQGEERILYGYTF
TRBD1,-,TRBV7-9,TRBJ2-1,TGTGCCAGCAGCTCGGGACAGGTAATGAATGAGCAGTTCTTC,CASSSGQVMNEQFF
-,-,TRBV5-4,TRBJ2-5,TGTGCCAGCAGCGACTACAGGGAAGAGACCCAGTACTTC,CASSDYREETQYF
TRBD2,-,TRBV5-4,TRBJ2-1,TGTGCCAGCAGCTTGGGAGGTCGGGGGGGCGGTGAGCAGTTCTTC,CASSLGGRGGGEQFF
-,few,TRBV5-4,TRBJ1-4,TGTGCCAGCAGCTCCCAAAATAATGAAAAACTGTTTTTT,CASSSQNNEKLFF
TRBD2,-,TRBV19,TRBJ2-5,TGTGCCAGTAGTATTGGGCTAGCGGGGAGGGAGACCCAGTACTTC,CASSIGLAGRETQYF
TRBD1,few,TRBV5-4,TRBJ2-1,TGTGCCAGCAGCTTGGGGGGACAGGGGGTGAATGAGCAGTTCTTC,CASSLGGQGVNEQFF
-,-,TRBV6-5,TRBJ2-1,TGTGCCAGCAGTTACTCTACGGGTGAGCAGTTCTTC,CASSYSTGEQFF
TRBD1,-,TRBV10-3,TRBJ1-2,TGTGCCATCAGTGAGACCGGACAGGGCCATGGCTACACCTTC,CAISETGQGHGYTF
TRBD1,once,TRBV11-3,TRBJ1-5,TGTGCCAGCAGCTCAGGGGGGCACAGCAATCAGCCCCAGCATTTT,CASSSGGHSNQPQHF
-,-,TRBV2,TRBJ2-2,TGTGCCAGCAGTGGAGACGGGGACGGGGAGCTGTTTTTT,CASSGDGDGELFF
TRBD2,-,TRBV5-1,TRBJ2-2,TGCGCCAGCAGCTCCCTAGCGGGGGCGAGCACCGGGGAGCTGTTTTTT,CASSSLAGASTGELFF
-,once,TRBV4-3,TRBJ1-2,TGCGCCAGCAGCCAGGGGGGTATTTGGGGCTACACCTTC,CASSQGGIWGYTF
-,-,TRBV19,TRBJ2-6,TGTGCCAGTAGTATGTGGGATCTGGGCTCTGGGGCCAACGTCCTGACTTTC,CASSMWDLGSGANVLTF
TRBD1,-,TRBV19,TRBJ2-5,TGTGCCAGTAGGGGGACAGGGGAGGGAGAGACCCAGTACTTC,CASRGTGEGETQYF